The next 2 T cell receptor beta chains were all read from a single sample in a study of CD8+ T cells in alopecia areata. Treatment described: oral pan-JAK inhibitor, 5-10 mg twice daily. Sequencing relied on a cDNA template that was reverse transcribed from extracted RNA. The repertoire was sequenced with immunoSEQ multiplex PCR; TCRdb's copy has only in-frame clones and lacks some. The table has around 300,000 clones, roughly 60% seen once; the top ten hold 0.75% to 0.95%. The sample was CD4+ T cells sorted from blood, taken at roughly week 53, from a patient treated with tofacitinib. The receptor set was obtained from a human donor with alopecia areata.

In this sample, this clone turned up a few times. The V and J genes are TRBV30 and TRBJ1-6, with D unresolved. CDR1 GTSNPN and CDR2 SVGIG come from the germline V gene (reference sequence). Trimming cost V 4 bases and J 5 bases, with 21 bases left between them. The CDR3 has 17 amino acids. The CDR3 sequence is CAWTSGRSGFHNSPLHF. The CDR3 region has the DNA TGTGCCTGGACTTCAGGACGATCGGGCTTCCATAATTCACCCCTCCACTTT.

V is TRBV30 and J is TRBJ1-1; D ambiguous. V was trimmed by 5 bases and J by 2 bases, leaving 12 bases between them. The CDR3 extends over 13 amino acids. Germline V lookup: CDR1 GTSNPN, CDR2 SVGIG (reference sequence). The CDR3 nucleotides are TGTGCCTGGGTGACACGCAAAAACACTGAAGCTTTCTTT. This encodes CAWVTRKNTEAFF.